This is a list of T cell receptor beta chains from one sample in a study of T cell repertoires in aging, cancer and after chemotherapy. TCRdb reprocessed the multiplex PCR reads via MiXCR and lists one record per CDR3 protein. In the table there are about 4,300 distinct CDR3 sequences, 30% to 45% of which are singletons. The specimen sequenced was blood. These receptor sequences come from a human donor with a blood cancer. CDR3s include the opening cysteine and the closing phenylalanine or tryptophan. Fields, in order: V gene, CDR3 length, J gene, D gene, clone size, CDR3 DNA, CDR3 protein. The D gene is left open where the match is weak. Size tells how often a clone was seen (once, few, many) or the class of an expanded clone, and some rows leave it out.

V gene: TRBV11-2
CDR3 length: 15
J gene: TRBJ1-1
D gene: -
clone size: -
CDR3 DNA: TGTGCCAGCAGCTTAGCGGTAGGGGGGCTCACTGAAGCTTTCTTT
CDR3 protein: CASSLAVGGLTEAFF

V gene: TRBV5-4
CDR3 length: 18
J gene: TRBJ2-3
D gene: TRBD2
clone size: once
CDR3 DNA: TGTGCCAGCAGAAACCGACTAGCGGGAGGATGTGGGACAGATACGCAGTATTTT
CDR3 protein: CASRNRLAGGCGTDTQYF

V gene: TRBV14
CDR3 length: 17
J gene: TRBJ2-3
D gene: TRBD2
clone size: -
CDR3 DNA: TGTGCCAGCAGCCATATGGGACTAGCGGGAGGTGCAGATACGCAGTATTTT
CDR3 protein: CASSHMGLAGGADTQYF

V gene: TRBV11-2
CDR3 length: 13
J gene: TRBJ2-5
D gene: TRBD1
clone size: few
CDR3 DNA: TGTGCCAGCTTAAGGGGGCTCCAAGAGACCCAGTACTTC
CDR3 protein: CASLRGLQETQYF

V gene: TRBV7-6
CDR3 length: 11
J gene: TRBJ2-1
D gene: -
clone size: few
CDR3 DNA: TGTGCCAGCAGCTTAGCGGGTGAGCAGTTCTTC
CDR3 protein: CASSLAGEQFF

V gene: TRBV30
CDR3 length: 15
J gene: TRBJ2-3
D gene: TRBD2
clone size: medium-sized
CDR3 DNA: TGTGCCTGGAGTGATCGGTGGGGCGGGAGGGATACGCAGTATTTT
CDR3 protein: CAWSDRWGGRDTQYF

V gene: TRBV12-3/TRBV12-4
CDR3 length: 16
J gene: TRBJ2-1
D gene: TRBD2
clone size: -
CDR3 DNA: TGTGCCAGCAGTCCATGGGGAGCGGGAAATTACAATGAGCAGTTCTTC
CDR3 protein: CASSPWGAGNYNEQFF

V gene: TRBV5-4
CDR3 length: 17
J gene: TRBJ2-2
D gene: -
clone size: -
CDR3 DNA: TGTGCCAGCAGCTTGGCCAGGGACTCGCTGAACACCGGGGAGCTGTTTTTT
CDR3 protein: CASSLARDSLNTGELFF

V gene: TRBV6-1
CDR3 length: 13
J gene: TRBJ1-1
D gene: -
clone size: -
CDR3 DNA: TGTGCCAGCAACGGACAGTTGGACACTGAAGCTTTCTTT
CDR3 protein: CASNGQLDTEAFF

V gene: TRBV30
CDR3 length: 13
J gene: TRBJ2-1
D gene: TRBD2
clone size: -
CDR3 DNA: TGTTCCTGGAGCGGGACGAGTTACAATGAGCAGTTCTTC
CDR3 protein: CSWSGTSYNEQFF

V gene: TRBV27
CDR3 length: 14
J gene: TRBJ2-3
D gene: -
clone size: few
CDR3 DNA: TGTGCCAGCAGTTTGGAAGGGATTGCAGATACGCAGTATTTT
CDR3 protein: CASSLEGIADTQYF

V gene: TRBV10-2
CDR3 length: 15
J gene: TRBJ2-3
D gene: -
clone size: -
CDR3 DNA: TGCGCCAGCAGTGAGAGGTCTAAGACGGGAGATACGCAGTATTTT
CDR3 protein: CASSERSKTGDTQYF

V gene: TRBV11-2
CDR3 length: 12
J gene: TRBJ2-3
D gene: -
clone size: -
CDR3 DNA: TGTGCCAGCAGCTCGACCTTGGATACGCAGTATTTT
CDR3 protein: CASSSTLDTQYF